Shown below are 4 T cell receptor beta chains from a single sample sequenced in a study of T cells expressing NK-cell markers. TCRdb re-called the 5' RACE reads and shows each CDR3 protein once, DNA omitted. The sample's table shows 350,000 to 400,000 distinct CDR3 sequences. The sequencing sample was made of blood T cells: a sorted CD56 or NKG2C T cell subset, CD4+ or CD8+ T cells, or bulk PBMC T cells (not recorded which). The receptors were sampled from a woman in her fifties or sixties in good health.

The chain joins TRBV7-2 to TRBJ2-1; with no DNA, the TCRdb D assignment of TRBD1 cannot be verified. CDR1 SGHTA and CDR2 FQGNSA come from the germline V gene. This CDR3 comprises 12 residues. CDR3 protein: CASSNRVNEQFF.

This chain connects TRBV7-9 to TRBJ2-4; TCRdb's D call of TRBD1 is untestable without DNA. CDR3 length: 18 amino acids. The germline CDR1 and CDR2 sequences are SEHNR and FQNEAQ (reference sequence). The CDR3 here is CASEPGQGGFWAKNIQYF.

This chain links TRBV5-1 with TRBJ2-3; TCRdb's assignment of TRBD2 cannot be checked, as there is no DNA. The CDR3 has 17 residues. The germline CDR1 and CDR2 sequences are SGHRS and YFSETQ. The CDR3: CASSHFSTSGRTDTQYF.

J is TRBJ2-5 and V is TRBV3-1; lacking DNA, the TRBD1 call made by TCRdb goes unchecked. The CDR3 loop spans 12 amino acids. Germline V gives CDR1 LGHDT, CDR2 YNNKEL (reference sequence). CDR3 loop: CASEKGGKTQYF.